This entry lists 17 T cell receptor beta chains sequenced from one sample in a study of regulatory T cells in long-lasting Graves disease. Time point described: newly diagnosed GD, antithyroid drugs for less than 3 months. PBMC RNA served as the TCR library source. CDR3 regions were amplified by Arm-PCR using iRepertoire HTBI primers to build TCR beta libraries. Via MiXCR, TCRdb re-called the multiplex PCR reads, giving one row per CDR3 protein. The sample lists some 250,000 distinct CDR3 sequences, about 18% occurring once. The data also belong to a second study, concerning T cells in Graves' hyperthyroidism and ophthalmopathy.

This specimen consisted of peripheral blood mononuclear cells (PBMCs), obtained at new diagnosis, from a patient treated with antithyroid drugs. Receptors originate from a woman in her twenties or thirties with Graves disease.

This clonotype was found many times. The chain recombines TRBV29-1 with TRBJ1-2; TRBD1 might be the D (5 bases). CDR3 length: 11 residues. Germline V CDR1 and CDR2: SQVTM, ANQGSEA. Deletions cut 5 bases from V and 6 bases from J, with 10 bases between. CDR3 nucleotides: TGCAGCGTTCGGAGGGGTGATGGCTACACCTTC. It encodes CSVRRGDGYTF.

This clonotype was recorded once. The V call is TRBV7-9, the J call TRBJ2-1; unclear D gene. CDR1 is SEHNR, CDR2 FQNEAQ, per germline (reference sequence). The CDR3 runs to 15 residues. V lost 4 bases to trimming and J lost 6 bases, with 16 bases between them. Here the CDR3 reads CASSSPRVAPNEQFF. The CDR3 DNA follows: TGTGCCAGCAGCTCACCCCGGGTGGCTCCCAATGAGCAGTTCTTC.

The sample holds a few counts of this clonotype. The V and J genes are TRBV27 and TRBJ2-3, with D perhaps matching TRBD1 or TRBD2 (5 bases each). The germline gives CDR1 MNHEY, CDR2 SMNVEV (reference sequence). CDR3 size: 14 residues. Trimming removed 7 bases from V and 2 bases from J, with 13 bases in between. DNA for the CDR3: TGTGCCAGCACCCCCGGGACCGCCACAGATACGCAGTATTTT. Its translation: CASTPGTATDTQYF.

In regard to this clonotype: This may stem from a read error, because a much larger clone lies one nucleotide away. The rearrangement links TRBV5-8 to TRBJ2-7; possibly TRBD1 for D (6 bases). The length of the CDR3 is 15 residues. With 5 bases removed from V and 7 bases from J, the gap between germline ends came to 22 bases. CDR1 SGHTS and CDR2 YDEGEE come from the germline V gene. The CDR3 protein is CASSLGDNSYNEQYF. The CDR3 bases are TGTGCCAGCAGTCTGGGGGACAACTCCTACAATGAGCAGTACTTC.

On this clonotype itself: The CDR3 end shows no conserved phenylalanine or tryptophan, and so a read error is likely. This chain links TRBV7-9 with TRBJ1-4, with 9 bases matching TRBD1. This CDR3 spans 16 amino acids. Trimming removed 4 bases from V and 8 bases from J; junction bases left unmatched: 11. CDR1 SEHNR and CDR2 FQNEAQ come from the germline V gene (reference sequence). CDR3 amino acids: CASSSPRDRVSEKLFS. CDR3 DNA: TGTGCCAGCAGCTCCCCTCGGGACAGGGTCTCGGAAAAACTGTTTTCT.

At least ten counts were recorded for this clonotype. V usage is TRBV3-1 and J usage is TRBJ2-2; no reliable D call. The germline V gene has CDR1 LGHDT and CDR2 YNNKEL (reference sequence). This CDR3 spans 15 amino acids. V lost 4 bases, J lost 3 bases, and 12 bases lay in between. The chain's CDR3 is CASSLGAEYTGELFF. DNA of the CDR3: TGTGCCAGCAGCCTTGGTGCCGAGTACACCGGGGAGCTGTTTTTT.

This clonotype was counted ten times or more. The V gene is TRBV3-1, the J gene TRBJ2-5, with 9 positions matching TRBD2. CDR3 length: 13 residues. V lost 6 bases, J lost 3 bases, and 2 bases stayed unmatched. Germline V gene lookup returns CDR1 LGHDT and CDR2 YNNKEL (reference sequence). CDR3 sequence (DNA): TGTGCCAGCAGGGTAGCGGGGGAAGAGACCCAGTACTTC. This encodes CASRVAGEETQYF.

The rearrangement links TRBV5-1 to TRBJ2-1; D ambiguous. This CDR3 has 15 amino acids. The V and J ends lost 0 bases and 6 bases respectively, with 13 bases between them. Germline assignment: CDR1 SGHRS and CDR2 YFSETQ. The CDR3 DNA sequence: TGCGCCAGCAGCTTGGTAGTTCGGATAAGCAATGAGCAGTTCTTC. Translation gives CASSLVVRISNEQFF.

This clonotype showed up many times. The chain has TRBV7-2 and TRBJ1-1; D unresolved. The CDR3 spans 12 residues. Deletions cut 9 bases from V and 2 bases from J, with 10 bases between. Per germline, CDR1 SGHTA and CDR2 FQGNSA. DNA of the CDR3: TGTGCCAGTGAGTGGGTAAACACTGAAGCTTTCTTT. Amino acids: CASEWVNTEAFF.

A word on this clonotype: A far bigger clonotype differs at one base, so this is likely a read error. The chain carries TRBV11-1 and TRBJ2-1; TRBD2 aligns across 14 bases. Germline V gene lookup returns CDR1 SGHAT and CDR2 FQDESV (reference sequence). Trimming cost V 6 bases and J 6 bases; bases outside gene matches: 1. This CDR3 contains 14 residues. The CDR3 protein is CASRTSGGANEQFF. In nucleotides, the CDR3 is TGTGCCAGCAGGACTAGCGGGGGGGCCAATGAGCAGTTCTTC.

Comments on this clonotype: A read error may account for a junction end that differs from germline. The V gene is TRBV6-2 or TRBV6-3, the J gene TRBJ2-1; TRBD2 matches at 14 bases. CDR3 size: 19 residues. Per germline, CDR1 MNHEY and CDR2 SVGEGT. The CDR3 sequence: CASSYRGLAGASSYDEQFF. CDR3 sequence (DNA): TGTGCCAGCAGTTATCGGGGACTAGCGGGGGCAAGCTCCTACGATGAGCAGTTCTTC.

The chain uses TRBV11-2 and TRBJ1-1; D may be TRBD1 (5 bases). CDR3 length: 18 amino acids. With 6 bases removed from V and 8 bases from J, the gap between germline ends came to 31 bases. Germline V gene data show CDR1 as SGHAT and CDR2 as FQNNGV. The CDR3 bases are TGTGCCAGCAGGGGAAGTATTCAGCCCAAGGGACTCGGGACCGAAGCTTTCTTT. It specifies CASRGSIQPKGLGTEAFF.

Ten or more counts support this clonotype. The rearrangement uses TRBV27 and TRBJ2-1; TRBD1 aligns across 9 bases. The germline V gene encodes CDR1 MNHEY and CDR2 SMNVEV (reference sequence). CDR3 size: 15 residues. Trimming removed 3 bases from V and 4 bases from J; junction bases left unmatched: 4. The CDR3 protein is CASSFDRGTYNEQFF. The CDR3 region has the DNA TGTGCCAGCAGTTTTGACAGGGGGACTTACAATGAGCAGTTCTTC.

The chain uses TRBV18 and TRBJ2-7; 15 bases align to TRBD2. The V gene end was trimmed by 2 bases and the J gene end by 4 bases; junction bases not matched to a gene: 6. The CDR3 is 17 amino acids. The germline gives CDR1 KGHSH, CDR2 LQKENI. The CDR3 coding sequence is TGTGCCAGCTCACCAACGAGGACTAGCGGGGGGGGGTACGAGCAGTACTTC. Translating it yields CASSPTRTSGGGYEQYF.

The table lists this clonotype with a few counts. V is TRBV29-1 and J is TRBJ1-2, with D perhaps matching TRBD1 (5 bases). Germline CDR1 SQVTM, CDR2 ANQGSEA. This CDR3 contains 12 residues. Trimming removed 5 bases at V and 6 bases at J, with 13 bases between. The CDR3 here is CSVYAPGDGYTF. The DNA for the CDR3 is TGCAGCGTTTATGCCCCGGGGGATGGCTACACCTTC.

In this sample, this clonotype turned up many times. The genes are TRBV19 and TRBJ1-1; a weak D match, TRBD1 (6 bases). CDR1 LNHDA and CDR2 SQIVND come from the germline V gene (reference sequence). V was clipped by 3 bases and J by 5 bases, with 7 bases between them. The CDR3 spans 12 residues. CDR3 amino acids: CASSIDRTEAFF. The CDR3 DNA sequence: TGTGCCAGTAGTATCGACAGGACTGAAGCTTTCTTT.

This clonotype was found many times. The chain joins TRBV11-2 to TRBJ1-3; 11 bases are shared with TRBD1. Losses at the gene ends were 5 bases for V and 0 bases for J; bases not matched to a gene: 9. The germline V gene encodes CDR1 SGHAT and CDR2 FQNNGV. The CDR3 totals 18 residues. The CDR3 coding sequence is TGTGCCAGCAGCCCCGGACAGGGGGCTTACTTCTCTGGAAACACCATATATTTT. Residues: CASSPGQGAYFSGNTIYF.